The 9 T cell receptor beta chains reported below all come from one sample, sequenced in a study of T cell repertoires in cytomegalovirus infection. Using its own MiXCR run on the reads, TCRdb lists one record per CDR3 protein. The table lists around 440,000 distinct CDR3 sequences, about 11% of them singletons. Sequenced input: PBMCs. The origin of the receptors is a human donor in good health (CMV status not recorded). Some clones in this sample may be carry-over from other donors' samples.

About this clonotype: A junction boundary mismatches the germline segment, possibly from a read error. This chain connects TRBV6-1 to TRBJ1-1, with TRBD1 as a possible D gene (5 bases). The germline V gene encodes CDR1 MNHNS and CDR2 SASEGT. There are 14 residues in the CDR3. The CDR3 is CASSGSWRGAEAIF. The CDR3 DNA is TGTGCCAGCAGTGGGAGTTGGAGGGGCGCTGAAGCTATCTTT.

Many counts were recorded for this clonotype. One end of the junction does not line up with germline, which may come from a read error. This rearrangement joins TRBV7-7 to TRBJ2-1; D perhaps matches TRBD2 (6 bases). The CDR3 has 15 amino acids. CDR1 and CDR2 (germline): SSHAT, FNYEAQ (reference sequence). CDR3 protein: CASSLAPEGYNEQFF. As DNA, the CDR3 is TGTGCTAGCAGCTTAGCGCCGGAGGGTTACAATGAGCAGTTCTTC.

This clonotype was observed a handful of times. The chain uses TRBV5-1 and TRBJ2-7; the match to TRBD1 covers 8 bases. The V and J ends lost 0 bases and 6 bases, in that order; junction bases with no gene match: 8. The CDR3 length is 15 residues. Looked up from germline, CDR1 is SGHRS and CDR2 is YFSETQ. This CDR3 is CASSLVQGAPSEQYF. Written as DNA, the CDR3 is TGCGCCAGCAGCTTGGTGCAGGGGGCACCGAGCGAGCAGTACTTC.

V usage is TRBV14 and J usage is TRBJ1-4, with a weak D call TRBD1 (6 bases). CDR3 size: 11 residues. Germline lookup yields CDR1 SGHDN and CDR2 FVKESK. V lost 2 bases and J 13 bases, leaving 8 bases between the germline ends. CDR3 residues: CASSQRTVLFF. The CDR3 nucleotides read TGTGCCAGCAGCCAAAGGACAGTACTGTTTTTT.

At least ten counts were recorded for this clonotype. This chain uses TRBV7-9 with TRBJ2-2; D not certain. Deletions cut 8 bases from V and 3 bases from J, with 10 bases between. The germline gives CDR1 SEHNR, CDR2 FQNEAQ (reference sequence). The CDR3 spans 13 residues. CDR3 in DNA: TGTGCCAGCTCACATACGGACACCGGGGAGCTGTTTTTT. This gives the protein CASSHTDTGELFF.

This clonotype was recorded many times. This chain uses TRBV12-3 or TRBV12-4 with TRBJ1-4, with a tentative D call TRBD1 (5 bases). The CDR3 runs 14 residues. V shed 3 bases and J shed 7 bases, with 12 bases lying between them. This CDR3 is CASSFGGSSEKLFF. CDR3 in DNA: TGTGCCAGCAGTTTCGGGGGAAGCAGTGAAAAACTGTTTTTT.

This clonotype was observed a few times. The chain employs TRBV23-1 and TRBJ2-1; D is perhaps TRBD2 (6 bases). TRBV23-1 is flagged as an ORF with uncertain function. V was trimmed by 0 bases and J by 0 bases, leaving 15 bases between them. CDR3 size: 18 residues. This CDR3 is CASSQSEREPFSYNEQFF. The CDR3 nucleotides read TGCGCCAGCAGTCAATCGGAACGGGAGCCCTTCTCCTACAATGAGCAGTTCTTC.

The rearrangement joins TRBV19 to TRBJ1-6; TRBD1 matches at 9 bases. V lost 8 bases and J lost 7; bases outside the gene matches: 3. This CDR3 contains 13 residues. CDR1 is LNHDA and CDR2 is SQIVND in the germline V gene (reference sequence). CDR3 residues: CASRGTGNSPLHF. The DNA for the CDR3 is TGTGCCAGTCGAGGGACAGGGAATTCACCCCTCCACTTT. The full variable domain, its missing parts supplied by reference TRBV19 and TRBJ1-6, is DGGITQSPKYLFRKEGQNVTLSCEQNLNHDAMYWYRQDPGQGLRLIYYSQIVNDFQKGDIAEGYSVSREKKESFPLTVTSAQKNPTAFYLCASRGTGNSPLHFGNGTRLTVT.

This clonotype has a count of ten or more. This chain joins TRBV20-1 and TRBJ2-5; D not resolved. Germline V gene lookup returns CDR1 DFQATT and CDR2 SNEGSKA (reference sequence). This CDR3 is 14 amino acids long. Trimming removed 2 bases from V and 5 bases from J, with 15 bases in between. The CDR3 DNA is TGCAGTGCTAGAAGTTCAGCGTTTCGTGAGACCCAGTACTTC. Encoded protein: CSARSSAFRETQYF.